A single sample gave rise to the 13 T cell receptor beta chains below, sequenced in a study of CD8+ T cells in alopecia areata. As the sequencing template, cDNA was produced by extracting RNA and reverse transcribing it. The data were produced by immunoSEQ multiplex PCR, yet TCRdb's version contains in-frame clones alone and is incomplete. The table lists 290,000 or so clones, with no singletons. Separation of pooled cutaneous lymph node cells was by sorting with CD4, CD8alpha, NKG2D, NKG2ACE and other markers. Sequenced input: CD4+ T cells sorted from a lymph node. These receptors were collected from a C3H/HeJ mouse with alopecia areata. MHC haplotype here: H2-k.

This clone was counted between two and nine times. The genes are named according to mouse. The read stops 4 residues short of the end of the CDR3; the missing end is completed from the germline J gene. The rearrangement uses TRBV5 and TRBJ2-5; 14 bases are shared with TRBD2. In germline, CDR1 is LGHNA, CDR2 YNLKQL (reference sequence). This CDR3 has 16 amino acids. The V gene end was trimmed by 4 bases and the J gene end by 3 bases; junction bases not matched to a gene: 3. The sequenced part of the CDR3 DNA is TGTGCCAGCAGCCCTGGGACTGGGGGGGCGCAAGAC. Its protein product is CASSPGTGGAQD. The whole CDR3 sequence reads CASSPGTGGAQDTQYF.

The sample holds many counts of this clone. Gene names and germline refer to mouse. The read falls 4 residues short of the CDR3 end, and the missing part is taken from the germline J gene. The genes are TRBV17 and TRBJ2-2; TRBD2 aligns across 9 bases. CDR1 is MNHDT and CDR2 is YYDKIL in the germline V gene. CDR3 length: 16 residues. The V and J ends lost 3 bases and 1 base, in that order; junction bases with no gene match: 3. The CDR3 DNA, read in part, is TGTGCTAGCAGTAGGGGACTGGGTTTAAACACCGGG. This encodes CASSRGLGLNTG. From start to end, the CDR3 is CASSRGLGLNTGQLYF.

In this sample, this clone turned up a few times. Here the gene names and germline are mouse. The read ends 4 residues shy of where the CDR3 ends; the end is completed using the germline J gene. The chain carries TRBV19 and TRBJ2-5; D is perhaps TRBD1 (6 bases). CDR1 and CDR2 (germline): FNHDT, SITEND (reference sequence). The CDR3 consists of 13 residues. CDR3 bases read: TGTGCCAGCAGCCCCAGGGGAAAAGAC. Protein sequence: CASSPRGKD. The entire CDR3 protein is CASSPRGKDTQYF.

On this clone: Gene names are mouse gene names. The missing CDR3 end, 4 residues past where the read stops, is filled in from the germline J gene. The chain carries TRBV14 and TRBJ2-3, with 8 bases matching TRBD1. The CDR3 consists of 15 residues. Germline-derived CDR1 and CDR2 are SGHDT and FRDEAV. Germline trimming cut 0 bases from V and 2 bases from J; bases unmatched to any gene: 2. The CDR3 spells CASSFWDRLAETLYF. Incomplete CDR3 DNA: TGTGCCAGCAGTTTCTGGGACAGGCTTGCAGAA.

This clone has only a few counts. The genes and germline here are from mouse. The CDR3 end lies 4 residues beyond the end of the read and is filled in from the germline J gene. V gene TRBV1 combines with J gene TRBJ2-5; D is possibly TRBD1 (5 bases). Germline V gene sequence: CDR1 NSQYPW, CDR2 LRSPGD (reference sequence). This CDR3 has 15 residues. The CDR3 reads CTCSADPAGKDTQYF. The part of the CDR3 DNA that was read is TGCACCTGCAGTGCAGATCCGGCAGGGAAAGAC.

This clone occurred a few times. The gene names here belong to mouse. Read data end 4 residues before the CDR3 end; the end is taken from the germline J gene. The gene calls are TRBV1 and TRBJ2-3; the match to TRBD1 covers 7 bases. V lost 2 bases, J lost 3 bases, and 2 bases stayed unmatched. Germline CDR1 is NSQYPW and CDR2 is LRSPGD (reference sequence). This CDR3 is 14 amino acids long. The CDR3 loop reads CTCSALQGAETLYF. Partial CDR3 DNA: TGCACCTGCAGTGCACTACAGGGGGCAGAA.

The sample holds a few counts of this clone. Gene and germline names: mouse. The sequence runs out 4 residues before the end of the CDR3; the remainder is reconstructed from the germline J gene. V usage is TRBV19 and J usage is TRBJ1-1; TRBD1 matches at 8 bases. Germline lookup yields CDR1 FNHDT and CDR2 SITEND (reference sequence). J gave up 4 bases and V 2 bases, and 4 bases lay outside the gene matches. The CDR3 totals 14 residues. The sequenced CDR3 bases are TGTGCCAGCAGTATCATACAGGGGGGCACA. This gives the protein CASSIIQGGT. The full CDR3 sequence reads CASSIIQGGTEVFF.

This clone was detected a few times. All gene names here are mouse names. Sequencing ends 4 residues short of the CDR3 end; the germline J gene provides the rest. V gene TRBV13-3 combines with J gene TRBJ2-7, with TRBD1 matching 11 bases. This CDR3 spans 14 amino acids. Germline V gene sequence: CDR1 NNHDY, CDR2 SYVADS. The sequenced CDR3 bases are TGTGCCAGCAGGGGGGACAGGGGGAAGGAT. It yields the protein CASRGDRGKD. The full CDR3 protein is CASRGDRGKDEQYF.

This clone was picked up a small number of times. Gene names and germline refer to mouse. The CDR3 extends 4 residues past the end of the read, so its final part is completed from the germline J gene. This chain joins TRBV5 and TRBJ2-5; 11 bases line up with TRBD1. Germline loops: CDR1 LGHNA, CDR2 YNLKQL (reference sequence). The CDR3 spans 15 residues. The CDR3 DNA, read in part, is TGTGCCAGCAGCCAAGCCGGGACAGGGGGGGAC. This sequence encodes CASSQAGTGGD. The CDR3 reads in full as CASSQAGTGGDTQYF.

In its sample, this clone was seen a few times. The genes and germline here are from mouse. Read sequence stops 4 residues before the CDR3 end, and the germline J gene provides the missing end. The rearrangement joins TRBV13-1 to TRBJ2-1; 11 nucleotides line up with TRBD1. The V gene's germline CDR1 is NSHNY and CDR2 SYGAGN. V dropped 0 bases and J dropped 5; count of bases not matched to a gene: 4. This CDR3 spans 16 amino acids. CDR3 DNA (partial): TGTGCCAGCAGTGATGGGACAGGGGGCGCGGATGCT. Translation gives CASSDGTGGADA. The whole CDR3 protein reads CASSDGTGGADAEQFF.

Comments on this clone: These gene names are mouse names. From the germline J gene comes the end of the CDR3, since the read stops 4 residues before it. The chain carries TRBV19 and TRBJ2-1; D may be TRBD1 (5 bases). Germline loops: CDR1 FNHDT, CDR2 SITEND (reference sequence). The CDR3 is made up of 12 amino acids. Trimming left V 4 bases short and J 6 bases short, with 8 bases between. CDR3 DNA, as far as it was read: TGTGCCAGCAGTGGGCAGGGTGCT. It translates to CASSGQGA. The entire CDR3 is CASSGQGAEQFF.

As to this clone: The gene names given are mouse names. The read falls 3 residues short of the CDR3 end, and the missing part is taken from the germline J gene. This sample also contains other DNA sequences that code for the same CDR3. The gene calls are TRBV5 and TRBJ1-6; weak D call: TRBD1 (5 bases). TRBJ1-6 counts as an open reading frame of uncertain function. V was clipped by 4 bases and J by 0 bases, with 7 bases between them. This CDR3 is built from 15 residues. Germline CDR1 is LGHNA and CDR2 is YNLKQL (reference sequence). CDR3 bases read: TGTGCCAGCAGCCCGGACAATTCCTATAATTCGCCC. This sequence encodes CASSPDNSYNSP. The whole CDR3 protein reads CASSPDNSYNSPLYF.

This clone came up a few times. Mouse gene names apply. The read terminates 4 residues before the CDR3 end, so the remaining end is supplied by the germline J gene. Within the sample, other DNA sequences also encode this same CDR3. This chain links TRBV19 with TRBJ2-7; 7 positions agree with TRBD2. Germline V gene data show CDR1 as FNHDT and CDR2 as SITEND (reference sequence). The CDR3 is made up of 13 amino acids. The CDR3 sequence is CASSIRWGYEQYF. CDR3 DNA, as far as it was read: TGTGCCAGCAGTATTCGCTGGGGGTAT.